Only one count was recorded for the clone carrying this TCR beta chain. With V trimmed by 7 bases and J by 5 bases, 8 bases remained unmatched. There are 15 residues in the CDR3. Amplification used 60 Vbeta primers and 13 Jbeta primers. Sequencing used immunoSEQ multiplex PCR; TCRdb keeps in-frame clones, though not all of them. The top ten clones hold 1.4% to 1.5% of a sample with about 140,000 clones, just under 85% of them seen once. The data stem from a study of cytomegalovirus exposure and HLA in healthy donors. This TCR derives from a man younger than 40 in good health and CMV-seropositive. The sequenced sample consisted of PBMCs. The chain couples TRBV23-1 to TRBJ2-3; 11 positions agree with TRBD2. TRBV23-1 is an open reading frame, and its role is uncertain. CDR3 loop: CASTLLAGDLDTQYF. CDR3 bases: TGCGCCAGCACTTTACTAGCGGGAGATCTAGATACGCAGTATTTT.